What follows are 21 T cell receptor beta chains derived from one specimen sequenced in a study of identical twins. Each CDR3 protein gets one entry after TCRdb re-called the 5' RACE reads with MiXCR. The sample comprises more than 250,000 distinct CDR3 sequences, around 8.8% of which are singletons, and less than 2.5% rests with the top ten. This sample was also put to use in a study of yellow fever vaccine responses in identical twins.

Sequenced material: memory (CD45RO+) T cells sorted from blood. These receptors were collected from a woman aged 18-29 years in good health.

This clonotype was detected many times. The chain joins TRBV7-9 to TRBJ2-3, with D perhaps TRBD2 (6 bases). Trimming shortened V by 5 bases and J by 0 bases, and 12 bases separated the two germline ends. CDR1 and CDR2 from the germline V gene are SEHNR and FQNEAQ (reference sequence). CDR3 length: 15 residues. CDR3 loop: CASSPRGSSTDTQYF. DNA for the CDR3: TGTGCCAGCAGCCCGCGGGGATCTAGCACAGATACGCAGTATTTT.

In this sample, this clonotype turned up many times. The J gene is TRBJ2-7, the V gene TRBV3-1; possibly TRBD1 for D (6 bases). Trimming pared 3 bases from V and 3 bases from J, leaving 15 bases between. The CDR3 consists of 15 residues. Germline V lookup: CDR1 LGHDT, CDR2 YNNKEL (reference sequence). CDR3 amino acids: CASSHWGLASYEQYF. For the CDR3, the DNA is TGTGCCAGCAGCCACTGGGGGCTAGCAAGCTACGAGCAGTACTTC.

The chain carries TRBV24-1 and TRBJ2-2; 8 bases fit TRBD1. The junction had 10 bases not matched to a gene; V was cut back by 7 bases and J by 7 bases. The CDR3 runs 15 residues. Germline assignment: CDR1 KGHDR and CDR2 SFDVKD. As DNA, the CDR3 is TGTGCCACCAGCGAGCCGGACAGGGCGGGCGGGGAGCTGTTTTTT. This translates into CATSEPDRAGGELFF.

The chain employs TRBV19 and TRBJ2-1; 8 nucleotides match TRBD2. This CDR3 is 14 amino acids long. Germline CDR1 and CDR2: LNHDA and SQIVND (reference sequence). V lost 10 bases, J lost 4 bases, and 9 bases stayed unmatched. The CDR3 sequence: CATSGGPLYNEQFF. In DNA, the CDR3 is TGTGCCACCTCGGGGGGGCCCTTGTACAATGAGCAGTTCTTC. Using reference TRBV19 and TRBJ2-1 for the parts outside the CDR3, the full variable domain is DGGITQSPKYLFRKEGQNVTLSCEQNLNHDAMYWYRQDPGQGLRLIYYSQIVNDFQKGDIAEGYSVSREKKESFPLTVTSAQKNPTAFYLCATSGGPLYNEQFFGPGTRLTVL.

This clonotype was found a few times. The chain combines TRBV10-3 with TRBJ2-7; possibly TRBD2 for D (6 bases). The germline CDR1 and CDR2 sequences are ENHRY and SYGVKD. The V end lost 4 bases, the J end lost 3 bases, and 22 bases lay between the germline ends. This CDR3 has 17 amino acids. The DNA for the CDR3 is TGTGCCATCAGTGGCAGGTCGCCGGGACTTACGCACTACGAGCAGTACTTC. Translating it yields CAISGRSPGLTHYEQYF.

This clonotype has a handful of counts. The rearrangement uses TRBV6-1 and TRBJ2-1, with TRBD2 identical over 12 bases. The V gene's germline CDR1 is MNHNS and CDR2 SASEGT. The junction had 11 bases not matched to a gene; V was cut back by 4 bases and J by 13 bases. This CDR3 has 15 residues. In DNA form, the CDR3 reads TGTGCCAGCAGTGCCTCGTCTAGCGGGGGGGCCTACCAGTTCTTC. This gives the protein CASSASSSGGAYQFF.

The gene calls are TRBV11-2 and TRBJ2-2, with 12 bases that match TRBD2. V gave up 7 bases and J gave up 4 bases; unmatched junction bases: 7. CDR1 and CDR2 (germline): SGHAT, FQNNGV. The CDR3 runs to 16 residues. The CDR3 region is CASTTRLAGATGELFF. In DNA form, the CDR3 reads TGTGCCAGCACTACCCGACTAGCGGGGGCCACCGGGGAGCTGTTTTTT.

A few counts support this clonotype. The chain combines TRBV27 with TRBJ2-1; unclear D gene. From germline, CDR1 is MNHEY and CDR2 SMNVEV (reference sequence). With 5 bases removed from V and 1 base from J, the gap between germline ends came to 9 bases. This CDR3 comprises 14 residues. The CDR3: CASSPRKSYNEQFF. The DNA for the CDR3 is TGTGCCAGCAGTCCCCGAAAGTCCTACAATGAGCAGTTCTTC.

There are a few counts of this clonotype. The V and J genes are TRBV12-3 or TRBV12-4 and TRBJ2-7, with TRBD2 matching 8 bases. The J segment lost 1 base and the V segment lost 5 bases, leaving 7 bases of the junction unmatched. The CDR3 extends over 15 amino acids. In nucleotides, the CDR3 is TGTGCCAGCAGTCCTTACGGGGGGGTTTCCTACGAGCAGTACTTC. Translated: CASSPYGGVSYEQYF.

In its sample, this clonotype was seen a few times. The J gene is TRBJ2-7, the V gene TRBV6-1, with 8 bases fitting TRBD1. CDR1 and CDR2 from the germline V gene are MNHNS and SASEGT. The CDR3 sequence is 14 residues long. V dropped 6 bases and J dropped 2; count of bases not matched to a gene: 6. Here the CDR3 DNA reads TGTGCCAGCAGAACCGGGACAGGCCCCTACGAGCAGTACTTC. It is translated as CASRTGTGPYEQYF.

In this sample, this clonotype turned up many times. This sequence joins TRBV6-5 and TRBJ2-7; 7 nucleotides line up with TRBD1. Germline trimming cut 2 bases from V and 0 bases from J; bases unmatched to any gene: 7. CDR1 and CDR2 (germline): MNHEY, SVGAGI. This CDR3 spans 16 amino acids. The CDR3 DNA reads as TGTGCCAGCAGTTACCAAGGACAGGTATGCTCCTACGAGCAGTACGTC. It specifies CASSYQGQVCSYEQYV.

The chain is built from TRBV6-1 and TRBJ2-1; D might be TRBD2 (6 bases). V was cut by 8 bases and J by 1 base, with 15 bases left in between. The CDR3 covers 15 residues. Germline assignment: CDR1 MNHNS and CDR2 SASEGT. CDR3 region: CASGGARGSYNEQFF. The CDR3 DNA follows: TGTGCCAGCGGCGGGGCACGGGGTTCCTACAATGAGCAGTTCTTC.

This clonotype has a handful of counts. The V gene is TRBV20-1, the J gene TRBJ2-7; D remains ambiguous. The CDR3 extends over 19 amino acids. Germline-derived CDR1 and CDR2 are DFQATT and SNEGSKA (reference sequence). Trimming removed 0 bases at V and 2 bases at J, with 26 bases between. The CDR3 reads CSARDTFLGQAAKPYEQYF. DNA for the CDR3: TGCAGTGCTAGAGATACGTTTTTGGGTCAGGCGGCGAAACCCTACGAGCAGTACTTC.

This clonotype has more than one count but fewer than ten. The chain employs TRBV20-1 and TRBJ1-2; D is unresolved. The CDR3 sequence is 13 residues long. CDR1 is DFQATT, CDR2 SNEGSKA, per germline (reference sequence). V lost 0 bases and J 8 bases, leaving 13 bases between the germline ends. The CDR3 loop is CSARDVADSGYTF. CDR3 coding DNA: TGCAGTGCTAGAGATGTGGCGGATAGCGGCTACACCTTC.

This clonotype was seen repeatedly, ten times or more. The chain has TRBV5-1 and TRBJ1-1; 7 bases are shared with TRBD1. This CDR3 spans 14 amino acids. Trimming took 4 bases from V and 1 from J; bases not matched to a gene: 4. Germline loops: CDR1 SGHRS, CDR2 YFSETQ. CDR3 amino acids: CASSSGTANTEAFF. CDR3 DNA: TGCGCCAGCAGCAGCGGGACAGCGAACACTGAAGCTTTCTTT. Combining the CDR3 with reference TRBV5-1 and TRBJ1-1 gives the whole variable domain KAGVTQTPRYLIKTRGQQVTLSCSPISGHRSVSWYQQTPGQGLQFLFEYFSETQRNKGNFPGRFSGRQFSNSRSEMNVSTLELGDSALYLCASSSGTANTEAFFGQGTRLTVV.

This clonotype showed up many times. The chain links TRBV12-3 or TRBV12-4 to TRBJ2-5; tentative D call: TRBD1 (7 bases). Trimming removed 6 bases from V and 3 bases from J, with 11 bases in between. The CDR3 length is 13 residues. The CDR3 bases are TGTGCCAGCAGCCAGGGGGGTAAAGAGACCCAGTACTTC. This encodes CASSQGGKETQYF.

The chain carries TRBV2 and TRBJ2-2; 8 bases line up with TRBD2. Germline trimming cut 6 bases from V and 5 bases from J; bases unmatched to any gene: 14. Germline CDR1 and CDR2: SNHLY and FYNNEI. The CDR3 runs to 17 residues. CDR3 bases: TGTGCCAGCAGCCAAGCTGGAGCGGGAGCCGGGACCGGGGAGCTGTTTTTT. This translates into CASSQAGAGAGTGELFF.

The V gene is TRBV9, the J gene TRBJ1-2; D gene ambiguous. The CDR3 is made up of 13 amino acids. Germline values: CDR1 SGDLS, CDR2 YYNGEE. The germline V and J ends were trimmed by 2 bases and 5 bases, with 10 bases remaining between them. In nucleotides, the CDR3 is TGTGCCAGCAGCGTGCCGGGTGGGTATGGCTACACCTTC. Protein: CASSVPGGYGYTF.

This clonotype has at least ten counts. The chain recombines TRBV5-1 with TRBJ2-1; no firm D call. CDR3 size: 13 residues. The V gene's germline CDR1 is SGHRS and CDR2 YFSETQ. Trimming took 1 base from V and 8 from J, leaving 10 bases between them. The CDR3 sequence is CASSLNRLDEQFF. The CDR3 DNA reads as TGCGCCAGCAGCTTGAATCGGTTGGATGAGCAGTTCTTC.

Ten or more counts support this clonotype. The chain recombines TRBV4-2 with TRBJ2-7; D uncertain. The CDR3 is 14 residues long. V shed 0 bases and J shed 0 bases, with 6 bases lying between them. Germline CDR1 and CDR2: LGHNA and YNFKEQ. The DNA of the CDR3 is TGTGCCAGCAGCCAAGATGCTAACTCCTACGAGCAGTACTTC. It translates to CASSQDANSYEQYF.

In its sample, this clonotype was seen many times. V is TRBV6-1 and J is TRBJ2-5; D gene uncertain. The CDR3 contains 14 residues. Germline-derived CDR1 and CDR2 are MNHNS and SASEGT. The V end was cut by 6 bases, the J end by 5 bases, with 16 bases between. The CDR3 nucleotides read TGTGCCAGCAGCGTTAGTTGGTCCGCCGAGACCCAGTACTTC. Protein sequence: CASSVSWSAETQYF.